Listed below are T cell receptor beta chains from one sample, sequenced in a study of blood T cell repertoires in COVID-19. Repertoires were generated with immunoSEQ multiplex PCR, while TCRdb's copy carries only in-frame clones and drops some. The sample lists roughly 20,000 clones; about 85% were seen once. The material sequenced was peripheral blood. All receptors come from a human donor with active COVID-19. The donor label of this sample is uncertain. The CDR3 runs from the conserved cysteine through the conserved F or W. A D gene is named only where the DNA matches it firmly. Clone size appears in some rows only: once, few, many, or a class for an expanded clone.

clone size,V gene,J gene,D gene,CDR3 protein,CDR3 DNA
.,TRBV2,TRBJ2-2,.,CASTGDTGELFF,TGTGCCAGCACGGGTGACACCGGGGAGCTGTTTTTT
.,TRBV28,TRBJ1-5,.,CASSVQVGQPQHF,TGTGCCAGCAGTGTACAGGTAGGCCAGCCCCAGCATTTT
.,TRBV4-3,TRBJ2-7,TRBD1,CASSLRKDRGREQYF,TGCGCCAGCAGCCTAAGGAAGGACAGGGGGCGCGAGCAGTACTTC
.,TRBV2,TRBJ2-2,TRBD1,CASSDLGGTGVTGELFF,TGTGCCAGCAGTGATTTGGGCGGGACAGGGGTCACCGGGGAGCTGTTTTTT
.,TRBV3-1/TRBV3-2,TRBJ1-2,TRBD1,CASSPGTDGYTF,TGTGCCAGCAGCCCAGGGACAGACGGCTACACCTTC
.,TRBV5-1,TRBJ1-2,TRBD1,CASSTFGTGDGYTF,TGCGCCAGCAGCACCTTCGGGACAGGGGATGGCTACACCTTC
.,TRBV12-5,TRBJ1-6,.,CASGLEGGSSPLHF,TGTGCTAGTGGTTTGGAGGGTGGGAGTTCACCCCTCCACTTT
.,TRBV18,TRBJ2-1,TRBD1,CASSARDSYNEQFF,TGTGCCAGCTCGGCTAGGGACAGCTACAATGAGCAGTTCTTC
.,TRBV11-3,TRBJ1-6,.,CASSLVGGDSPLHF,TGTGCCAGCAGCTTAGTGGGGGGGGATTCACCCCTCCACTTT
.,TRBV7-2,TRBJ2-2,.,CASSPNLGALGPGELFF,TGTGCCAGCAGCCCGAATCTGGGGGCGCTAGGTCCCGGGGAGCTGTTTTTT
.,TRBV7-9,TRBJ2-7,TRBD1,CASSLTGLGYEQYF,TGTGCCAGCAGCTTGACAGGGCTCGGCTACGAGCAGTACTTC
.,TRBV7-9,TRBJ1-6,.,CASSFSVSYNSPLHF,TGTGCCAGCAGCTTCAGTGTCTCCTATAATTCACCCCTCCACTTT
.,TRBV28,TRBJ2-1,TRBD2,CASSSPEAGGSYNEQFF,TGTGCCAGCAGTTCGCCCGAAGCGGGAGGGTCCTACAATGAGCAGTTCTTC
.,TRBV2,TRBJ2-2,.,CASSGLAGELFF,TGTGCCAGCAGTGGACTAGCCGGGGAGCTGTTTTTT
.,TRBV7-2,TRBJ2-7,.,CASSSAYEQYF,TGTGCCAGCAGCTCAGCCTACGAGCAGTACTTC
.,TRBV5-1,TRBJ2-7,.,CASSVGQLYEQYF,TGCGCCAGCAGCGTGGGACAACTCTACGAGCAGTACTTC
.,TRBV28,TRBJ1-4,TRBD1,CATKRGDRYFEKLFF,TGTGCCACGAAAAGAGGGGACAGGTACTTCGAAAAACTGTTTTTT
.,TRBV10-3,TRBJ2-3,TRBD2,CAIRGTSGRVTDTQYF,TGTGCCATCAGGGGGACTAGCGGTCGGGTAACAGATACGCAGTATTTT
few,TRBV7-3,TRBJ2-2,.,CASSLTPADNTGELFF,TGTGCCAGCAGCTTAACCCCAGCGGACAACACCGGGGAGCTGTTTTTT
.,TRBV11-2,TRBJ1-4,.,CASSLNQGGNAEKLFF,TGTGCCAGCAGCTTAAATCAGGGAGGAAACGCTGAAAAACTGTTTTTT
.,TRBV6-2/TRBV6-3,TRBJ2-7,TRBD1,CASSYQLGTGASYEQYF,TGTGCCAGCAGTTACCAACTGGGGACAGGGGCTTCTTACGAGCAGTACTTC
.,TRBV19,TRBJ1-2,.,CASSITWDTNYGYTF,TGTGCCAGTAGTATAACCTGGGACACAAACTATGGCTACACCTTC
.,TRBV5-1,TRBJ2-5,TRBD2,CASSLERGAGETQYF,TGCGCCAGCAGCTTGGAGCGGGGGGCCGGAGAGACCCAGTACTTC
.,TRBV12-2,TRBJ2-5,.,CASRLPSLVRLQKTQYF,TGTGCAAGTCGCTTACCCTCACTAGTGAGATTGCAGAAGACCCAGTACTTC
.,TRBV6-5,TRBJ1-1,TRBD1,CASRRQGFTEAFF,TGTGCCAGCAGACGACAGGGTTTCACTGAAGCTTTCTTT
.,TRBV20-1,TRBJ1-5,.,CSASSGVNQPQHF,TGCAGTGCTAGTAGCGGGGTCAATCAGCCCCAGCATTTT
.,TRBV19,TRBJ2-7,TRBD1,CASSIPGTVVEQYF,TGTGCCAGTAGTATCCCCGGGACAGTTGTCGAGCAGTACTTC
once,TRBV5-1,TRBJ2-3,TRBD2,CASSQGTSRSTDTQYF,TGCGCCAGCAGCCAAGGGACTAGTCGCAGCACAGATACGCAGTATTTT
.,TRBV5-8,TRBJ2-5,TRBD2,CASSLVSGRAVETQYF,TGTGCCAGCAGCTTGGTCAGCGGGAGAGCGGTAGAGACCCAGTACTTC
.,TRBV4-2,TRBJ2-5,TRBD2,CASSQGTSGGAGETQYF,TGTGCCAGCAGCCAAGGGACTAGCGGGGGGGCCGGGGAGACCCAGTACTTC
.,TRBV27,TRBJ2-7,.,CASTPRGQISYEQYF,TGTGCCAGCACTCCTCGAGGTCAAATCTCCTACGAGCAGTACTTC
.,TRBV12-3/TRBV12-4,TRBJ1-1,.,CASIRSGNLAFF,TGTGCCAGCATTCGGTCGGGGAACTTAGCTTTCTTT
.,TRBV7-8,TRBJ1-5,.,CASSPRDLEPQHF,TGTGCCAGCAGCCCCCGGGACTTGGAGCCCCAGCATTTT
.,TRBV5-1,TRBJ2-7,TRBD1,CASSLGTGGVSYEQYF,TGCGCCAGCAGCTTGGGGACAGGGGGCGTCTCCTACGAGCAGTACTTC
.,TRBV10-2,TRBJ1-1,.,CASSVGNTEAFF,TGCGCCAGCAGTGTCGGGAACACTGAAGCTTTCTTT
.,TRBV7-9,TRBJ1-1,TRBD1,CASSTDRVANTEAFF,TGTGCCAGCAGCACGGACAGGGTTGCTAACACTGAAGCTTTCTTT
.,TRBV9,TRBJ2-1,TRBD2,CASSQKRLAVLNEQFF,TGTGCCAGCAGTCAGAAGCGACTAGCGGTCCTTAATGAGCAGTTCTTC
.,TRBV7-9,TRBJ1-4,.,CASSLIRWGRREKLFF,TGTGCCAGCAGCTTAATCCGCTGGGGGCGACGCGAAAAACTGTTTTTT